This passage covers 30 T cell receptor beta chains from one sample sequenced in a study of T-cell reconstitution after alpha-beta-depleted transplantation in children. A library of TCRbeta sequences, prepared with unique molecular identifiers, was generated. From the PCR reads, TCRdb called clonotypes with MiXCR, one entry per CDR3 protein. The data contain approximately 350,000 distinct CDR3 sequences, 10% of them singletons. Specimen: PBMCs from the stem cell graft donor, collected from the stem cell graft. The source of these receptors is a human donor who donated a stem cell graft to a child with acute lymphoblastic leukemia.

The genes are TRBV5-8 and TRBJ2-7, with unresolved D. Germline CDR1 is SGHTS and CDR2 is YDEGEE. Between the trimmed V and J ends, which lost 2 bases and 2 bases, there was a span of 17 bases. The CDR3 totals 16 residues. The DNA of the CDR3 is TGTGCCAGCAGCTTAGTACCAGGTTTGGGGACCTACGAGCAGTACTTC. It is translated as CASSLVPGLGTYEQYF.

This clonotype was counted ten times or more. This chain links TRBV20-1 with TRBJ2-5; TRBD2 might be the D (6 bases). Trimming removed 3 bases at V and 2 bases at J, with 16 bases between. The length of the CDR3 is 15 residues. Per the germline V gene, CDR1 is DFQATT and CDR2 is SNEGSKA (reference sequence). CDR3 amino acids: CSASLIAANQETQYF. The CDR3 coding sequence is TGCAGTGCTAGTTTAATAGCGGCAAATCAAGAGACCCAGTACTTC.

This chain uses TRBV28 with TRBJ2-3; 11 bases align to TRBD1. The CDR3 has 16 residues. Looked up from germline, CDR1 is MDHEN and CDR2 is SYDVKM. V was clipped by 6 bases and J by 5 bases; unmatched bases: 10. This CDR3 is CASSPIGQGAKDTQYF. CDR3 bases: TGTGCCAGCAGCCCCATAGGACAGGGGGCGAAAGATACGCAGTATTTT. The whole variable domain, remainder taken from reference TRBV28 and TRBJ2-3, is DVKVTQSSRYLVKRTGEKVFLECVQDMDHENMFWYRQDPGLGLRLIYFSYDVKMKEKGDIPEGYSVSREKKERFSLILESASTNQTSMYLCASSPIGQGAKDTQYFGPGTRLTVL.

This clonotype has ten or more counts. CDR3 protein: CRTGRPETQYF. CDR3 nucleotides: TGCAGGACAGGACGCCCAGAGACCCAGTACTTC. J is TRBJ2-5 and V is TRBV20-1; perhaps TRBD1 as D (6 bases). Per the germline V gene, CDR1 is DFQATT and CDR2 is SNEGSKA (reference sequence). This CDR3 comprises 11 residues.

This clonotype has more than one count but fewer than ten. The chain combines TRBV24-1 with TRBJ2-2; D is unclear. V lost 9 bases and J lost 11, with 9 bases in between. The CDR3 spans 10 residues. CDR1 and CDR2 (germline): KGHDR, SFDVKD. DNA for the CDR3: TGTGCCACCGGCACAAATGAGCTGTTTTTT. This sequence encodes CATGTNELFF.

This clonotype was observed a handful of times. V usage is TRBV12-3 or TRBV12-4 and J usage is TRBJ2-7; D not resolved. This CDR3 contains 12 residues. The V end lost 5 bases, the J end lost 6 bases, and 11 bases lay between the germline ends. CDR3 coding DNA: TGTGCCAGCAGTAAGGACGGCGGCGAGCAGTACTTC. It encodes CASSKDGGEQYF.

The rearrangement joins TRBV6-5 to TRBJ2-1; 7 bases are a match to TRBD2. CDR3 length: 15 amino acids. Germline lookup yields CDR1 MNHEY and CDR2 SVGAGI. V lost 5 bases to trimming and J lost 10 bases; unmatched junction nucleotides: 14. CDR3 protein: CASSPLAGVGREQFF. The DNA for the CDR3 is TGTGCCAGCAGTCCTTTGGCGGGAGTGGGGAGGGAGCAGTTCTTC.

This clonotype was counted a few times. The V and J genes are TRBV20-1 and TRBJ2-4, with 13 bases lining up with TRBD2. V shed 4 bases, J shed 5 bases, and the junction held 5 bases outside the gene matches. The length of the CDR3 is 15 residues. The germline V gene encodes CDR1 DFQATT and CDR2 SNEGSKA (reference sequence). The CDR3 loop is CSATGTSGTQNIQYF. DNA for the CDR3: TGCAGTGCTACCGGGACTAGCGGGACCCAAAACATTCAGTACTTC.

This clonotype turned up a few times. V usage is TRBV12-3 or TRBV12-4 and J usage is TRBJ1-2; 8 nucleotides match TRBD1. With V trimmed by 7 bases and J by 0 bases, 4 bases remained unmatched. The length of the CDR3 is 14 residues. The CDR3 loop is CASTRTGTNYGYTF. The CDR3 nucleotides are TGTGCCAGCACTAGGACAGGGACTAACTATGGCTACACCTTC.

The chain employs TRBV18 and TRBJ2-1, with 7 bases fitting TRBD2. CDR1 and CDR2 (germline): KGHSH, LQKENI. Trimming cost V 3 bases and J 0 bases; bases outside gene matches: 5. The CDR3 runs to 16 residues. The CDR3 DNA is TGTGCCAGCTCACCTCGGGGGGAACTCTCCTACAATGAGCAGTTCTTC. This translates into CASSPRGELSYNEQFF.

The V call is TRBV4-2, the J call TRBJ1-1; the D gene is possibly TRBD1 (5 bases). This CDR3 region has 19 residues. The germline V gene encodes CDR1 LGHNA and CDR2 YNFKEQ. V was cut by 4 bases and J by 0 bases, with 24 bases left in between. Written as DNA, the CDR3 is TGTGCCAGCAGCCGCCAACGGTCGGCAGGGATGGGGATGAACACTGAAGCTTTCTTT. This encodes CASSRQRSAGMGMNTEAFF.

This clonotype was detected only a few times. V and J are TRBV5-1 and TRBJ2-3; D is unresolved. The CDR3 totals 19 residues. V was clipped by 0 bases and J by 1 base, with 21 bases between them. The germline V gene has CDR1 SGHRS and CDR2 YFSETQ. The CDR3 sequence is CASSLEGRVRTLGTDTQYF. CDR3 sequence (DNA): TGCGCCAGCAGCTTGGAGGGCCGGGTGCGGACGCTCGGCACAGATACGCAGTATTTT.

This clonotype was recorded at least ten times. The chain recombines TRBV2 with TRBJ2-4; D unclear. CDR3 size: 14 residues. Per germline, CDR1 SNHLY and CDR2 FYNNEI. V gave up 8 bases and J gave up 0 bases, with 11 bases separating them. As DNA, the CDR3 is TGTGCCAGCCTGACCTCACTAGCCAAAAACATTCAGTACTTC. The encoded protein is CASLTSLAKNIQYF.

The chain uses TRBV7-9 and TRBJ2-2; D may be TRBD2 (5 bases). The V gene's germline CDR1 is SEHNR and CDR2 FQNEAQ (reference sequence). Trimming pared 9 bases from V and 1 base from J, leaving 9 bases between. The CDR3 is 13 residues long. The CDR3 loop is CARSAGNTGELFF. The DNA of the CDR3 is TGTGCCAGGTCGGCGGGGAACACCGGGGAGCTGTTTTTT.

This clonotype was counted only a few times. The chain employs TRBV29-1 and TRBJ2-3; weak D call: TRBD2 (5 bases). There are 12 residues in the CDR3. The germline V gene has CDR1 SQVTM and CDR2 ANQGSEA. V was cut by 8 bases and J by 4 bases, with 13 bases left in between. This CDR3 is CSYSGGADTQYF. The CDR3, as DNA: TGCAGCTATTCCGGAGGTGCAGATACGCAGTATTTT.

There are a few counts of this clonotype. CDR3 bases: TGTGCCAGCAGCTCGCCGGCAGCGGGGAGCTCCTACGAGCAGTACTTC. Its translation is CASSSPAAGSSYEQYF. This chain links TRBV3-1 with TRBJ2-7; 7 positions match TRBD2. Trimming removed 5 bases from V and 0 bases from J; junction bases left unmatched: 10. The CDR3 has 16 amino acids. Germline CDR1 and CDR2: LGHDT and YNNKEL (reference sequence).

This clonotype has ten or more counts. V usage is TRBV11-2 and J usage is TRBJ2-7; 8 bases are a match to TRBD2. The CDR3 is 13 residues long. V shed 5 bases and J 7 bases; nucleotides not matched to a gene: 7. The germline V gene has CDR1 SGHAT and CDR2 FQNNGV. The CDR3 sequence is CASSVPGTREQYF. CDR3 bases: TGTGCCAGCAGCGTGCCCGGGACTAGGGAGCAGTACTTC.

V is TRBV11-1 and J is TRBJ1-6, with a possible D match to TRBD1 (5 bases). Germline V gene data show CDR1 as SGHAT and CDR2 as FQDESV (reference sequence). V lost 5 bases and J lost 11, with 19 bases in between. There are 15 residues in the CDR3. The CDR3 coding sequence is TGTGCCAGCAGCGGACGGGACGAGGGGAGGCCACCCCTCCACTTT. Its translation: CASSGRDEGRPPLHF. Combining the CDR3 with reference TRBV11-1 and TRBJ1-6 gives the whole variable domain EAEVAQSPRYKITEKSQAVAFWCDPISGHATLYWYRQILGQGPELLVQFQDESVVDDSQLPKDRFSAERLKGVDSTLKIQPAELGDSAMYLCASSGRDEGRPPLHFGNGTRLTVT.

The chain uses TRBV29-1 and TRBJ2-7, with TRBD1 as a possible D gene (6 bases). With 4 bases removed from V and 1 base from J, the gap between germline ends came to 11 bases. Germline values: CDR1 SQVTM, CDR2 ANQGSEA. The CDR3 loop spans 13 amino acids. The chain's CDR3 is CSVVTGLSYEQYF. CDR3 in DNA: TGCAGCGTTGTGACAGGCTTATCCTACGAGCAGTACTTC.

This chain connects TRBV10-3 to TRBJ2-5; tentatively, D is TRBD1 (6 bases). From germline, CDR1 is ENHRY and CDR2 SYGVKD. Trimming removed 11 bases at V and 2 bases at J, with 15 bases between. The CDR3 extends over 13 amino acids. The chain's CDR3 is CASAQGPQETQYF. As DNA, the CDR3 is TGTGCCTCCGCACAGGGCCCTCAAGAGACCCAGTACTTC.

The chain combines TRBV7-2 with TRBJ2-3, with TRBD2 matching 8 bases. Germline assignment: CDR1 SGHTA and CDR2 FQGNSA. The V segment lost 1 base and the J segment 8 bases; nucleotides outside the gene matches: 11. This CDR3 has 16 amino acids. The CDR3 bases are TGTGCCAGCAGCTTAGTACCTAGCGGGTCGGGTGGTACGCAGTATTTT. Its translation is CASSLVPSGSGGTQYF.

In this sample, this clonotype turned up many times. This chain links TRBV20-1 with TRBJ2-1; TRBD1 is a possible D gene (5 bases). CDR3 length equals 14 residues. Germline CDR1 and CDR2: DFQATT and SNEGSKA (reference sequence). V lost 5 bases, J lost 10 bases, and 21 bases lay in between. The CDR3 region has the DNA TGCAGTGCTCAGACAGAGCCGGCCGCCGGGGAGCAGTTCTTC. Its translation is CSAQTEPAAGEQFF.

This clonotype was seen many times. The chain employs TRBV12-3 or TRBV12-4 and TRBJ2-7, with D perhaps matching TRBD1 (5 bases). The CDR3 sequence is 14 residues long. Trimming stripped 6 bases from V and 0 bases from J, with 12 bases between. The CDR3 DNA reads as TGTGCCAGCAGAGATGACAGCTCCTCCTACGAGCAGTACTTC. Translated: CASRDDSSSYEQYF.

In its sample, this clonotype was seen a few times. This chain uses TRBV7-9 with TRBJ2-3; a weak D match, TRBD2 (6 bases). V was pared by 4 bases and J by 3 bases, with 14 bases between. Germline-derived CDR1 and CDR2 are SEHNR and FQNEAQ (reference sequence). The CDR3 is 15 residues long. CDR3 sequence reads: CASSSSGDGTDTQYF. DNA of the CDR3: TGTGCCAGCAGCTCGTCGGGAGACGGTACAGATACGCAGTATTTT.

This clonotype was counted ten times or more. The rearrangement uses TRBV12-3 or TRBV12-4 and TRBJ1-1, with D perhaps matching TRBD1 (6 bases). The CDR3 is 15 residues long. Between the trimmed V and J ends, which lost 5 bases and 3 bases, there was a span of 16 bases. In nucleotides, the CDR3 is TGTGCCAGCAGTCCCCGGACAGTAAAGTACACTGAAGCTTTCTTT. It translates to CASSPRTVKYTEAFF.

This clonotype was found many times. The V call is TRBV27, the J call TRBJ2-1; 12 nucleotides agree with TRBD2. The germline gives CDR1 MNHEY, CDR2 SMNVEV (reference sequence). V lost 5 bases, J lost 8 bases, and 7 bases stayed unmatched. CDR3 length equals 15 residues. This CDR3 is CASSPRLAGADEQFF. In nucleotides, the CDR3 is TGTGCCAGCAGTCCCCGACTAGCGGGAGCCGATGAGCAGTTCTTC.

V and J are TRBV5-1 and TRBJ2-1, with 13 bases identical to TRBD2. V dropped 4 bases and J dropped 0; count of bases not matched to a gene: 7. CDR1 is SGHRS and CDR2 is YFSETQ in the germline V gene. This CDR3 has 18 amino acids. CDR3 DNA: TGCGCCAGCAGCGCGGGACTAGCGGGATTCCTCTCCTACAATGAGCAGTTCTTC. The encoded protein is CASSAGLAGFLSYNEQFF.

This clonotype was observed at least ten times. The gene calls are TRBV6-2 or TRBV6-3 and TRBJ2-5; D not certain. Trimming took 6 bases from V and 2 from J, leaving 7 bases between them. This CDR3 is built from 12 residues. Germline V gene sequence: CDR1 MNHEY, CDR2 SVGEGT. The CDR3 here is CASRVNQETQYF. CDR3 DNA sequence: TGTGCCAGCAGGGTTAATCAAGAGACCCAGTACTTC.

The sample holds a few counts of this clonotype. J is TRBJ2-7 and V is TRBV27; the D call may be TRBD1 or TRBD2 (5 bases each). The germline gives CDR1 MNHEY, CDR2 SMNVEV (reference sequence). The CDR3 contains 14 residues. V was clipped by 4 bases and J by 6 bases, with 16 bases between them. This CDR3 is CASSSGTPGIEQYF. DNA for the CDR3: TGTGCCAGCAGTTCCGGGACCCCGGGGATCGAGCAGTACTTC.

V and J are TRBV7-8 and TRBJ2-3; D is unresolved. The V gene lost 2 bases and the J gene lost 4 bases, with 7 bases spanning the gap. Germline values: CDR1 SGHVS, CDR2 FQNEAQ. CDR3 length: 13 residues. CDR3 DNA sequence: TGTGCCAGCAGCTTAACGTTGGCAGATACGCAGTATTTT. It specifies CASSLTLADTQYF.